These 21 T cell receptor beta chains were all obtained from the same sample, sequenced in a study of OX40 agonist ivuxolimab in advanced cancers. Repertoires were generated with immunoSEQ multiplex PCR, while TCRdb's copy carries only in-frame clones and drops some. Of about 150,000 clones listed, 94% are singletons. The sequencing used CD4+ or CD8+ T cells sorted from blood, collected in a trial of the OX40 agonist ivuxolimab. Receptors were obtained from an adult with an advanced solid tumor such as melanoma, head and neck, liver or kidney cancer.

The rearrangement uses TRBV18 and TRBJ1-5; no definite D call. Germline CDR1 and CDR2: KGHSH and LQKENI. Trimming removed 2 bases from V and 3 bases from J, with 11 bases in between. The CDR3 sequence is 15 residues long. The CDR3, as DNA: TGTGCCAGCTCACCAGGCAGGAATGTCAATCAGCCCCAGCATTTT. It codes for CASSPGRNVNQPQHF.

The chain couples TRBV29-1 to TRBJ2-5; the match to TRBD1 covers 9 bases. With V trimmed by 7 bases and J by 7 bases, 7 bases remained unmatched. CDR1 is SQVTM and CDR2 is ANQGSEA in the germline V gene. The CDR3 is 12 amino acids. The CDR3 bases are TGCAGCGCCCAGAGGGACAGGGTGACCCAGTACTTC. It specifies CSAQRDRVTQYF.

The rearrangement links TRBV5-1 to TRBJ1-2, with D perhaps TRBD1 (6 bases). The CDR3 runs 13 residues. Germline-derived CDR1 and CDR2 are SGHRS and YFSETQ. V was cut by 1 base and J by 4 bases, with 8 bases left in between. CDR3 coding DNA: TGCGCCAGCAGCTTGACAGGGACCTATGGCTACACCTTC. Encoded protein: CASSLTGTYGYTF.

J is TRBJ1-3 and V is TRBV18; possible D gene TRBD1, 5 bases. The V end was cut by 3 bases, the J end by 2 bases, with 5 bases between. Looked up from germline, CDR1 is KGHSH and CDR2 is LQKENI. The CDR3 runs 13 residues. CDR3 nucleotides: TGTGCCAGCTCACCGGACACTGGAAACACCATATATTTT. Translating gives CASSPDTGNTIYF.

This chain links TRBV5-1 with TRBJ1-3, with 8 nucleotides matching TRBD1. J was trimmed by 4 bases and V by 7 bases; bases with no gene match: 7. CDR1 is SGHRS, CDR2 YFSETQ, per germline. The CDR3 spans 14 residues. CDR3 region: CASSRQGSGNTIYF. CDR3 nucleotide sequence: TGCGCCAGCTCCCGACAGGGGTCCGGAAACACCATATATTTT. The full variable domain, completed using reference TRBV5-1 and TRBJ1-3, is KAGVTQTPRYLIKTRGQQVTLSCSPISGHRSVSWYQQTPGQGLQFLFEYFSETQRNKGNFPGRFSGRQFSNSRSEMNVSTLELGDSALYLCASSRQGSGNTIYFGEGSWLTVV.

The genes are TRBV9 and TRBJ2-2; TRBD1 agrees at 7 bases. CDR1 and CDR2 from the germline V gene are SGDLS and YYNGEE. CDR3 length: 16 amino acids. Losses at the gene ends were 4 bases for V and 3 bases for J; bases not matched to a gene: 9. The CDR3 reads CASSTQPGQYTGELFF. Here the CDR3 DNA reads TGTGCCAGCAGCACCCAACCGGGACAGTACACCGGGGAGCTGTTTTTT. Drawing the rest from reference TRBV9 and TRBJ2-2, the complete variable domain is DSGVTQTPKHLITATGQRVTLRCSPRSGDLSVYWYQQSLDQGLQFLIQYYNGEERAKGNILERFSAQQFPDLHSELNLSSLELGDSALYFCASSTQPGQYTGELFFGEGSRLTVL.

The V gene is TRBV18, the J gene TRBJ2-7; TRBD2 is a possible D gene (5 bases). V lost 2 bases and J lost 6, with 11 bases in between. CDR3 length: 13 amino acids. Germline V lookup: CDR1 KGHSH, CDR2 LQKENI. As DNA, the CDR3 is TGTGCCAGCTCACCAAACGACGAGGGCGAGCAGTACTTC. The encoded protein is CASSPNDEGEQYF.

On this clone itself: Other nucleotide sequences from this sample produce the same CDR3. J is TRBJ2-5 and V is TRBV20-1; D remains unclear. The germline CDR1 and CDR2 sequences are DFQATT and SNEGSKA (reference sequence). CDR3 length: 11 residues. The ends were cut back, 0 bases at V and 3 bases at J, with 2 bases in the middle. The CDR3 region is CSARDEETQYF. The CDR3 DNA reads as TGCAGTGCTAGAGATGAAGAGACCCAGTACTTC.

J is TRBJ2-7 and V is TRBV28, with 11 positions matching TRBD2. The germline V gene has CDR1 MDHEN and CDR2 SYDVKM. The CDR3 consists of 13 residues. The junction had 4 bases not matched to a gene; V was cut back by 5 bases and J by 7 bases. The CDR3 here is CASSTSGRVEQYF. CDR3 DNA sequence: TGTGCCAGCAGTACTAGCGGGAGAGTAGAGCAGTACTTC. The full variable domain, its missing parts supplied by reference TRBV28 and TRBJ2-7, is DVKVTQSSRYLVKRTGEKVFLECVQDMDHENMFWYRQDPGLGLRLIYFSYDVKMKEKGDIPEGYSVSREKKERFSLILESASTNQTSMYLCASSTSGRVEQYFGPGTRLTVT.

The V call is TRBV2, the J call TRBJ1-6; D ambiguous. The CDR3 has 15 amino acids. The ends were cut back, 9 bases at V and 0 bases at J, with 12 bases in the middle. In germline, CDR1 is SNHLY, CDR2 FYNNEI. CDR3 nucleotide sequence: TGTGCCAGAGCGGCCGGCAGCTCCTATAATTCACCCCTCCACTTT. Amino acids: CARAAGSSYNSPLHF.

This chain joins TRBV19 and TRBJ2-7, with D perhaps being TRBD1 or TRBD2 (7 bases each). The length of the CDR3 is 14 residues. V was cut by 4 bases and J by 5 bases, with 15 bases left in between. Germline V gene data show CDR1 as LNHDA and CDR2 as SQIVND (reference sequence). CDR3 DNA: TGTGCCAGTAGTACCTGGGAGGGGGCAGACGAGCAGTACTTC. Amino acid sequence: CASSTWEGADEQYF.

The V and J genes are TRBV5-1 and TRBJ1-2; D call uncertain. Trimming took off 4 bases at V and 6 bases at J, with 13 bases between the two ends. Germline values: CDR1 SGHRS, CDR2 YFSETQ. The CDR3 covers 13 residues. The CDR3 is CASSLGRSDGYTF. DNA of the CDR3: TGCGCCAGCAGCCTCGGAAGGTCGGATGGCTACACCTTC.

The table lists this clone with a count of one. This sequence joins TRBV10-3 and TRBJ2-7; 7 positions agree with TRBD1. V lost 8 bases and J lost 4; bases outside the gene matches: 5. Germline V CDR1 and CDR2: ENHRY, SYGVKD. This CDR3 is 12 amino acids long. The CDR3 DNA follows: TGTGCCATCGGACAGGAACCTTACGAGCAGTACTTC. Translation gives CAIGQEPYEQYF.

This rearrangement joins TRBV10-3 to TRBJ2-1; D unresolved. The germline V gene has CDR1 ENHRY and CDR2 SYGVKD. V was clipped by 11 bases and J by 0 bases, with 14 bases between them. This CDR3 comprises 14 residues. For the CDR3, the DNA is TGTGCCTCCACGACGGCGACCTCCTACAATGAGCAGTTCTTC. Protein sequence: CASTTATSYNEQFF.

The genes are TRBV11-2 and TRBJ2-7; the D is unclear. Germline V gene data show CDR1 as SGHAT and CDR2 as FQNNGV. The V and J ends lost 0 bases and 6 bases respectively, with 9 bases between them. This CDR3 has 13 residues. The CDR3 spells CASSLDRLREQYF. The CDR3 nucleotides read TGTGCCAGCAGCTTAGACAGACTGCGCGAGCAGTACTTC.

This clone was detected only once. The V call is TRBV7-6, the J call TRBJ1-1; D may be TRBD1 (6 bases). The germline CDR1 and CDR2 sequences are SGHVS and FNYEAQ. Trimming removed 1 base from V and 8 bases from J, with 17 bases in between. The CDR3 runs to 15 residues. CDR3 residues: CASSLEVLRDKEAFF. The CDR3 coding sequence is TGTGCCAGCAGCTTAGAGGTTTTGCGGGACAAAGAAGCTTTCTTT.

The chain is built from TRBV9 and TRBJ2-7, with D hard to call. Trimming removed 4 bases from V and 6 bases from J, with 17 bases in between. The CDR3 is 14 amino acids. Germline V CDR1 and CDR2: SGDLS, YYNGEE. CDR3 nucleotides: TGTGCCAGCAGCCCTGCCGTCTCCCTGGGCGAGCAGTACTTC. The encoded protein is CASSPAVSLGEQYF.

The CDR3 coding sequence is TGTGCCAGCAGCTGGGAGGGGCCCACAGATACGCAGTATTTT. This sequence encodes CASSWEGPTDTQYF. The chain is built from TRBV5-4 and TRBJ2-3, with 7 positions matching TRBD2. J gave up 2 bases and V 3 bases, and 3 bases lay outside the gene matches. This CDR3 is built from 14 residues. In germline, CDR1 is SGHNT, CDR2 YYREEE (reference sequence).

The CDR3 DNA sequence: TGCGCCAGCAGCTTTAAGGGGGACACTGAAGCTTTCTTT. Protein sequence: CASSFKGDTEAFF. The J gene is TRBJ1-1, the V gene TRBV5-1; TRBD1 is a possible D gene (6 bases). In germline, CDR1 is SGHRS, CDR2 YFSETQ. With 2 bases removed from V and 3 bases from J, the gap between germline ends came to 8 bases. The CDR3 is 13 amino acids.

This rearrangement joins TRBV6-6 to TRBJ2-7; no reliable D call. The V end was cut by 3 bases, the J end by 0 bases, with 9 bases between. Germline lookup yields CDR1 MNHNY and CDR2 SVGAGI (reference sequence). The CDR3 has 14 residues. The CDR3 region is CASSYYTDSYEQYF. CDR3 sequence (DNA): TGTGCCAGCAGTTATTACACGGACTCCTACGAGCAGTACTTC.

V usage is TRBV6-5 and J usage is TRBJ2-2; 8 nucleotides match TRBD1. There are 16 residues in the CDR3. V shed 2 bases and J 8 bases; nucleotides not matched to a gene: 10. The germline CDR1 and CDR2 sequences are MNHEY and SVGAGI. CDR3 amino acids: CASSYRYRGSAGELFF. CDR3 nucleotide sequence: TGTGCCAGCAGTTACAGATACAGGGGGAGTGCGGGGGAGCTGTTTTTT.